Listed below are T cell receptor beta chains from one sample, sequenced in a study of T cell repertoires in cytomegalovirus infection. TCRdb ran MiXCR on the reads and lists one entry per CDR3 protein. The table records 510,000 or so distinct CDR3 sequences, 26% of them present only once. The sequencing sample was made of PBMCs. These receptors originate from a human donor in good health (CMV status not recorded). Some clones in this sample may be carry-over from other donors' samples. Both conserved end residues are part of each CDR3. A D gene is named only where the DNA matches it firmly. Clone size appears in some rows only: once, few, many, or a class for an expanded clone.

TRBV25-1,NA,TRBJ1-1,NA,TGTGCCAGCAGTGAATATGCCCTAATGAACACTGAAGCTTTCTTT,CASSEYALMNTEAFF
TRBV6-1,TRBD2,TRBJ2-1,NA,TGTGCCAGCAGTTACGTGCCTAGCGGCGGGGGATGGCAGTTCTTC,CASSYVPSGGGWQFF
TRBV28,NA,TRBJ2-1,NA,TGTGCCAGCAGTTTATCCGGCGCCGAGCAGTTCTTC,CASSLSGAEQFF
TRBV24-1,TRBD2,TRBJ2-3,NA,TGTGCCACCAGTGGTCCCAAGGGAACTAGCGGGTCGGGTGGCACAGATACGCAGTATTTT,CATSGPKGTSGSGGTDTQYF
TRBV5-1,TRBD1,TRBJ1-2,NA,TGCGCCAGCAGCTCCGCGGGACAGGGGAGCTACACCTTC,CASSSAGQGSYTF
TRBV7-9,NA,TRBJ1-2,NA,TGTGCCAGCAGCCCAATTGGATGGGGGGGCTACACCTTC,CASSPIGWGGYTF
TRBV15,NA,TRBJ2-1,NA,TGTGCCACCACGGGACTCAAGGCCCATGAGCAGTTCTTC,CATTGLKAHEQFF
TRBV7-9,NA,TRBJ2-5,NA,TGTGCCAGCCAGACCGGGCTAGTGGGCCCCGAAGAGACCCAGTACTTC,CASQTGLVGPEETQYF
TRBV6-5,TRBD2,TRBJ2-7,once,TGTGCCAGCAGTCGACTAGCGGGGACGAGAGGGGCCTACGAGCAGTACTTC,CASSRLAGTRGAYEQYF
TRBV7-9,NA,TRBJ1-1,few,TGTGCCAGCAGCTTCCTAAGACAGCTTAACCTGAACACTGAAGCTTTCTTT,CASSFLRQLNLNTEAFF
TRBV4-2,TRBD1,TRBJ2-7,NA,TGTGCCAGCAGCCCCCTTTCCGGGACAGTCTACGAGCAGTACTTC,CASSPLSGTVYEQYF
TRBV28,NA,TRBJ1-5,few,TGTGCCAGCAGTTTAGGTTTGACGGCCCAGCATTTT,CASSLGLTAQHF
TRBV18,NA,TRBJ2-7,NA,TGTGCCAGCTCAAATACCGGGACCGGCTCCGACGAGCAGTACTTC,CASSNTGTGSDEQYF
TRBV5-4,NA,TRBJ2-1,NA,TGTGCCAGCAGCTTGGATAGGGCGGGACTCTCCTACAATGAGCAGTTCTTC,CASSLDRAGLSYNEQFF
TRBV7-9,TRBD1,TRBJ2-7,many,TGTGCCAGCAGCGATAAGGGGACAGATCCCTACGAGCAGTACTTC,CASSDKGTDPYEQYF
TRBV7-2,NA,TRBJ1-3,NA,TGTGCCAGCAGCTTCGGAGCGCAATCGGGAAACACCATATATTTT,CASSFGAQSGNTIYF
TRBV28,NA,TRBJ2-6,once,TGTGCCAGCAGACCCAGAGAACAGGATTACCTCTCTGGGGCCAACGTCCTGACTTTC,CASRPREQDYLSGANVLTF
TRBV7-9,TRBD1,TRBJ1-2,few,TGTGCCAGCAGAACCGGGACAGCCGACTATGGCTACACCTTC,CASRTGTADYGYTF
TRBV19,TRBD1,TRBJ1-5,few,TGTGCCAGTAGTATAGTTCCAGGGGGCATTTATCAGCCCCAGCATTTT,CASSIVPGGIYQPQHF
TRBV29-1,NA,TRBJ1-2,NA,TGCAGCGTTGAAGGCTCTCGGGACTCTATATATGGCTACACCTTC,CSVEGSRDSIYGYTF
TRBV7-9,NA,TRBJ1-4,NA,TGTGCCAGCAGCTCCTTGCTCGGGGCAGGGAATGAAAAACTGTTTTTT,CASSSLLGAGNEKLFF
TRBV5-1,NA,TRBJ2-7,few,TGCGCCAGCAGCTTGAGGCGGGGACAATACGAGCAGTACTTC,CASSLRRGQYEQYF
TRBV7-2,NA,TRBJ2-3,NA,TGTGCCAGCAGCTTAGGCGCGGTTCGCGACACAGATACGCAGTATTTT,CASSLGAVRDTDTQYF
TRBV4-1,NA,TRBJ1-2,NA,TGCGCCAGCAGCCAATCGACAGGAAACTATGGCTACACCTTC,CASSQSTGNYGYTF
TRBV7-2,NA,TRBJ2-3,NA,TGTGCCAGCAGCTTAAAATTAGCCGAAGATACGCAGTATTTT,CASSLKLAEDTQYF
TRBV19,NA,TRBJ2-3,NA,TGTGCCAGTAGTATTCTCGGGACATCTAGCACAGATACGCAGTATTTT,CASSILGTSSTDTQYF
TRBV7-2,NA,TRBJ2-7,NA,TGTGCCAGCAGCTCATCCGGGACTCTCCTCAGGGAGCAGTACTTC,CASSSSGTLLREQYF
TRBV5-4,TRBD2,TRBJ2-1,few,TGTGCCAGCAGCTCGAAGAGTGGGTTTAGCGGGACCTCCTACAATGAGCAGTTCTTC,CASSSKSGFSGTSYNEQFF
TRBV20-1,TRBD2,TRBJ2-3,few,TGCAGTGCTAGAGACCCGAGCGGGGTCACAGATACGCAGTATTTT,CSARDPSGVTDTQYF
TRBV29-1,NA,TRBJ2-5,NA,TGCAGCGTTGAATCTCAGCATCAAGAGACCCAGTACTTC,CSVESQHQETQYF
TRBV28,TRBD2,TRBJ2-1,few,TGTGCCAGCAGTCCGAGACTAGCTAGCTCCTACAATGAGCAGTTCTTC,CASSPRLASSYNEQFF
TRBV7-9,NA,TRBJ1-1,NA,TGTGCCAGCAGCCCCGTCGATGGTGAAGCTTTCTTT,CASSPVDGEAFF
TRBV20-1,TRBD1,TRBJ2-2,once,TGCAGTGCTAGAGATCCGGGACAGGGTATGACCGGGGAGCTGTTTTTT,CSARDPGQGMTGELFF
TRBV12-3/TRBV12-4,NA,TRBJ2-5,few,TGTGCCAGCAGCCCCGGTGGCGTGAAAGAGACCCAGTACTTC,CASSPGGVKETQYF
TRBV19,NA,TRBJ1-2,few,TGTGCCAGTAGTGACGAAGGGGCTGGAGATGGCTACACCTTC,CASSDEGAGDGYTF
TRBV28,NA,TRBJ1-1,few,TGTGCCAGCAGTTTTCCCAGGTGGGGGGGCACTGAAGCTTTCTTT,CASSFPRWGGTEAFF
TRBV7-2,NA,TRBJ2-7,many,TGTGCCAGCAGCTTAGACTACTCCTACGAGCAGTACTTC,CASSLDYSYEQYF
TRBV7-2,NA,TRBJ1-5,many,TGTGCCAGCAGTTTCGGCAATCAGCCCCAGCATTTT,CASSFGNQPQHF
TRBV6-1,TRBD2,TRBJ2-1,NA,TGTGCCAGCACCCCAACCGGGACTAGCGGCAATGAGCAGTTCTTC,CASTPTGTSGNEQFF
TRBV19,TRBD2,TRBJ2-3,NA,TGTGCCAGTAGCCGACTAGCGGTCACAGATACGCAGTATTTT,CASSRLAVTDTQYF
TRBV7-2,NA,TRBJ2-7,NA,TGTGCCAGCAGCTTAGACAGGTCTAGCAGATACGAGCAGTACTTC,CASSLDRSSRYEQYF
TRBV7-2,NA,TRBJ1-2,NA,TGTGCCAGCAGCCCCCAGGAAGGGATTACTTCGGGCTACACCTTC,CASSPQEGITSGYTF
TRBV20-1,TRBD2,TRBJ2-5,NA,TGCAGTGCTCATGGGACTAGCGGTATCCAAGAGACCCAGTACTTC,CSAHGTSGIQETQYF
TRBV29-1,NA,TRBJ2-5,NA,TGCAGCGCCTCGACTAGTAGAGAGACCCAGTACTTC,CSASTSRETQYF
TRBV30,NA,TRBJ1-2,few,TGTGCCTGGGCAATGGGGATTGCTGGCTACACCTTC,CAWAMGIAGYTF
TRBV7-6,NA,TRBJ2-3,once,TGTGCCAGCAGCCTTACAGGGCCCAACCGCACAGATACGCAGTATTTT,CASSLTGPNRTDTQYF
TRBV6-2/TRBV6-3,TRBD1,TRBJ2-1,few,TGTGCCAGCAGGCCCTCACCCACAGGGGATTGGGAGCAGTTCTTC,CASRPSPTGDWEQFF